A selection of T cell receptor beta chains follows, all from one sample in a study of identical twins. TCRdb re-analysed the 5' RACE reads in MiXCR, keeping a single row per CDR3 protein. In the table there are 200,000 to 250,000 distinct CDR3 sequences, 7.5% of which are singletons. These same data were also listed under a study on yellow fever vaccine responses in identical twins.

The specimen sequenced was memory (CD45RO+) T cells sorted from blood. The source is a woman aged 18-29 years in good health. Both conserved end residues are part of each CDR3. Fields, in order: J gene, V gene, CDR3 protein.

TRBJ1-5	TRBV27	CASSFRGDGGQPQHF
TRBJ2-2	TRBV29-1	CSPTRGDRGNTGELFF
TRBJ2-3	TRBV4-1	CASSQVRTDTDTQYF
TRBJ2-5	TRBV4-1	CASSRQEQETQYF
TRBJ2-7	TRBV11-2	CASTPQGVTDRVPGGQYF
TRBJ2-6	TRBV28	CASQTSGVPSGANVLTF
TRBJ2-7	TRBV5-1	CASSLGTSGIYEQYF
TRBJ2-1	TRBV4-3	CASSQDGSGSDEQFF
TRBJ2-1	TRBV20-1	CSANGLAGGMGNEQFF
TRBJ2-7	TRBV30	CAWRQGYEQYF
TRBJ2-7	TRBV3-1	CASSLGVAGSYEQYF
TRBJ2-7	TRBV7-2	CASSLYPGVREQYF
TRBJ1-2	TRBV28	CASSPDIGYGYTF
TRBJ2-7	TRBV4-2	CASSQDQPGAYEQYF
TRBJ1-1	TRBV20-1	CSARRQANTEAFF
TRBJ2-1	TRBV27	CASSLSRFDEQFF
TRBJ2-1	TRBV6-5	CASSYSTGYNEQFF
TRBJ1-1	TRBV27	CASRLGRVNTEAFF
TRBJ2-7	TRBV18	CASSPGGGSSYEQYF
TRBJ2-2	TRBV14	CASSQVSVTGELFF
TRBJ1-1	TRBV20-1	CSASQANTEAFF
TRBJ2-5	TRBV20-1	CSSDDRQGPGETQYF
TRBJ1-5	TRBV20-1	CSARGGHRNQPQHF
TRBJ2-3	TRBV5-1	CASSPGLAATDTQYF
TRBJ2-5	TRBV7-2	CASSLGLAVMETQYF
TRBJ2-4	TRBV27	CASSAIQGWENIQYF
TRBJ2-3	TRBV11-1	CASSRLGQGTDTQYF
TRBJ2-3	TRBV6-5	CASRDPTDTQYF
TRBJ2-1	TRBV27	CASSPQLAGASYNEQFF
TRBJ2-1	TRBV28	CASSSLNEQFF
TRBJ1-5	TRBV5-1	CASSPTGEKYQPQHF
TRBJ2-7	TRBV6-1	CASSVTSGSDEQYF
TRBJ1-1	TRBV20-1	CSAIGRDRGEAFF
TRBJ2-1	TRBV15	CATSSPHQGGGNEQFF
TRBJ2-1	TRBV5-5	CASSLGSPGFNGNEQFF
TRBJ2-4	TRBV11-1	CASSPLAGRTSGGLAKNIQYF
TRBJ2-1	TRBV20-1	CSGGQGANEQFF
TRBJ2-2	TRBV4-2	CASRRDPSSWGTGELFF
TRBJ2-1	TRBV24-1	CATAPSGNYNEQFF
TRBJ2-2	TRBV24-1	CATSGISGGANTGELFF
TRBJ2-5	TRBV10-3	CAISESASGAAETQYF
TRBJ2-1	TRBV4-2	CASSQDIGTSNYNEQFF
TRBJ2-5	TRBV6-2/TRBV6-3	CASSYSNGVSQETQYF
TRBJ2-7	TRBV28	CASTGTVGGQYF
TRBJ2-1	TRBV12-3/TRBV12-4	CASSHRGEQFF
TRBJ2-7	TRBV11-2	CASSLGQGSSYEQYF
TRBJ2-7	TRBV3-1	CASGLAGGHYEQYF
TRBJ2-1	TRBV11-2	CASGTGIGSYNEQFF
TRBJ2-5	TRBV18	CASSTRSGGRETQYF
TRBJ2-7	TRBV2	CASSGTGPTYEQYF
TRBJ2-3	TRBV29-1	CSVVSPASTDTQYF
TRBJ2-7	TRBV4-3	CASSRGVDYEQYF